In this sample, the clone carrying this T cell receptor beta chain turned up many times. TCRdb re-called the 5' RACE reads with MiXCR, one entry per CDR3 protein. The sample lists 150,000 to 200,000 distinct CDR3 sequences, approximately 13% seen once, with roughly 11% in the top ten. This specimen comes from a study of CD8 T cells in ankylosing spondylitis. The CDR3 extends over 14 amino acids. Germline CDR1 KGHDR, CDR2 SFDVKD. The junction had 6 bases not matched to a gene; V was cut back by 5 bases and J by 7 bases. The chain joins TRBV24-1 to TRBJ2-1; 8 bases are shared with TRBD1. The specimen sequenced was blood, either unsorted or a sorted T cell fraction (not recorded which). The sequence came from a female donor with ankylosing spondylitis or in good health (not recorded which). This CDR3 reads CATSGGTGENEQFF. In DNA form, the CDR3 reads TGTGCCACCAGTGGAGGGACAGGAGAAAATGAGCAGTTCTTC.